These 7 T cell receptor beta chains originate from one sample sequenced in a study of T cell responses to AZD1222 COVID-19 vaccine. TCRdb keeps only in-frame clones here, not all; method: immunoSEQ multiplex PCR. This sample has a few hundred thousand clones, with more than 80% found just once. The source was peripheral blood, collected on day 0 of AZD1222 vaccination. The receptor source for this set is an adult in good health.

This clone is a singleton in its sample. This chain uses TRBV27 with TRBJ2-3; a weak D match, TRBD2 (6 bases). Germline CDR1 MNHEY, CDR2 SMNVEV (reference sequence). CDR3 size: 15 residues. Trimming took 5 bases from V and 0 from J, leaving 12 bases between them. CDR3 sequence reads: CASSLRRGSTDTQYF. Written as DNA, the CDR3 is TGTGCCAGCAGTCTCAGGCGGGGAAGCACAGATACGCAGTATTTT.

The chain employs TRBV28 and TRBJ1-1; D ambiguous. Germline CDR1 and CDR2: MDHEN and SYDVKM. The germline V and J ends were trimmed by 6 bases and 1 base, with 9 bases remaining between them. This CDR3 has 13 residues. The CDR3 sequence is CASRPRRNTEAFF. CDR3 DNA: TGTGCCAGCAGGCCTCGTAGGAACACTGAAGCTTTCTTT.

This clone came up once. The chain links TRBV5-1 to TRBJ1-2, with TRBD1 identical over 7 bases. V was pared by 4 bases and J by 8 bases, with 17 bases of the junction left unmatched. Germline loops: CDR1 SGHRS, CDR2 YFSETQ. This CDR3 contains 16 residues. CDR3 region: CASSDSPGTALEGYTF. The CDR3 coding sequence is TGCGCCAGCAGCGATTCTCCCGGGACAGCCCTCGAAGGCTACACCTTC.

This chain links TRBV4-1 with TRBJ1-1, with D possibly matching TRBD1 (6 bases). The CDR3 is 12 residues long. Germline CDR1 is MGHRA and CDR2 is YSYEKL. V gave up 11 bases and J gave up 0 bases, with 10 bases separating them. CDR3 sequence reads: CAAQGMNTEAFF. CDR3 nucleotide sequence: TGCGCCGCACAGGGAATGAACACTGAAGCTTTCTTT.

The chain carries TRBV18 and TRBJ1-1, with unresolved D. CDR1 is KGHSH, CDR2 LQKENI, per germline. This CDR3 contains 13 residues. V dropped 3 bases and J dropped 3 bases, with 8 bases sitting between them. The CDR3 region is CASSPPDDTEAFF. CDR3 sequence (DNA): TGTGCCAGCTCACCTCCCGACGACACTGAAGCTTTCTTT.

This sequence joins TRBV28 and TRBJ2-1, with D possibly matching TRBD2 (6 bases). CDR3 length: 12 residues. Germline V lookup: CDR1 MDHEN, CDR2 SYDVKM. V was clipped by 3 bases and J by 9 bases, with 9 bases between them. This CDR3 is CASSFVGSEQFF. The CDR3 DNA reads as TGTGCCAGCAGTTTTGTCGGGAGTGAGCAGTTCTTC.

V gene TRBV18 combines with J gene TRBJ2-2, with 9 bases that match TRBD1. This CDR3 comprises 15 residues. The germline V gene has CDR1 KGHSH and CDR2 LQKENI. Germline trimming cut 6 bases from V and 6 bases from J; bases unmatched to any gene: 8. The CDR3 coding sequence is TGTGCCAGCTCCTCCGGGACAGGGAGCGCCGGGGAGCTGTTTTTT. Amino acids: CASSSGTGSAGELFF.